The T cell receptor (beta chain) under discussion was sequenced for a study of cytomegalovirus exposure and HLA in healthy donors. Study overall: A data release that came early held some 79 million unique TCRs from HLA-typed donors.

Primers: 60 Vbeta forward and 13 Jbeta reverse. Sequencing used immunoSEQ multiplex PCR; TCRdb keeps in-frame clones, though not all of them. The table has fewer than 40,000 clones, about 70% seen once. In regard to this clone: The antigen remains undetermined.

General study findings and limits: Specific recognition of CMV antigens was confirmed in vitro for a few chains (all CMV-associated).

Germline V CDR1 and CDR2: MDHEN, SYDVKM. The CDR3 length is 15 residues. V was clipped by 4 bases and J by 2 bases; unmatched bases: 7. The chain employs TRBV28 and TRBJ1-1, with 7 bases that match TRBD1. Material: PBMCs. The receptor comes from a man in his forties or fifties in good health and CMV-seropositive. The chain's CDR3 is CASSSRQGRNTEAFF. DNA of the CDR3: TGTGCCAGCAGTTCACGACAGGGTAGAAACACTGAAGCTTTCTTT.